Listed below are T cell receptor beta chains from one sample, sequenced in a study of blood T cell repertoires in COVID-19. The protocol was immunoSEQ multiplex PCR, while the TCRdb copy is restricted to in-frame clones and leaves out a portion. The sample gives 350,000 to 550,000 clones, 85% to 90% of which show up once; 1% to 1.3% is in the top ten. The sequenced sample consisted of PBMCs or T cells enriched from blood (not recorded which). These receptors were taken from a man aged 30 to 39 who had recovered from COVID-19. Both conserved end residues are part of each CDR3. Fields, in order: CDR3 protein, CDR3 DNA, clone size, J gene, V gene, D gene. A D gene is named only where the DNA matches it firmly. Size is stated for part of the rows, as once, few or many counts, or as a class when the clone is expanded.

CASSPPGTRETDTQYF,TGTGCCAGCTCACCACCCGGGACTAGGGAAACAGATACGCAGTATTTT,few,TRBJ2-3,TRBV18,TRBD2
CASSPRQGRETQYF,TGTGCCAGCAGCCCGAGACAGGGGCGGGAGACCCAGTACTTC,.,TRBJ2-5,TRBV13,TRBD1
CASSSHFREGNNEQFF,TGTGCCAGCAGCTCGCATTTCAGGGAGGGCAACAATGAGCAGTTCTTC,.,TRBJ2-1,TRBV11-2,TRBD2
CASSVGSHGSYNEQFF,TGTGCCAGCAGCGTAGGGTCTCACGGGAGCTACAATGAGCAGTTCTTC,few,TRBJ2-1,TRBV9,.
CASSPDREAGELFF,TGTGCCAGCAGCCCGGACAGGGAGGCCGGGGAGCTGTTTTTT,.,TRBJ2-2,TRBV7-3,TRBD1
CASSLIQRGSAEKLFF,TGCGCCAGCAGCTTGATACAGCGGGGGAGTGCTGAAAAACTGTTTTTT,.,TRBJ1-4,TRBV5-1,.
CASSHGGTGWNGYTF,TGCGCCAGCAGCCATGGGGGGACAGGGTGGAATGGCTACACCTTC,.,TRBJ1-2,TRBV4-1,TRBD1
CATPGQGNQPQHF,TGTGCCACCCCGGGACAGGGTAATCAGCCCCAGCATTTT,.,TRBJ1-5,TRBV28,TRBD1
CASSLDAGGVYEQYF,TGTGCCAGCAGCCTAGATGCAGGGGGCGTCTACGAGCAGTACTTC,.,TRBJ2-7,TRBV5-8,TRBD1
CAISLAGGNEQFF,TGTGCCATCAGCCTAGCGGGAGGCAATGAGCAGTTCTTC,.,TRBJ2-1,TRBV10-3,TRBD2
CASSSGQGFEKLFF,TGTGCCAGCAGTTCGGGACAGGGTTTTGAAAAACTGTTTTTT,.,TRBJ1-4,TRBV28,TRBD1
CASRHRGDSNQPQHF,TGTGCCAGCAGGCACCGGGGGGATAGCAATCAGCCCCAGCATTTT,.,TRBJ1-5,TRBV28,.
CASSQTTGSTNEKLFF,TGTGCCAGCAGCCAAACTACAGGGTCCACTAATGAAAAACTGTTTTTT,.,TRBJ1-4,TRBV5-5,.